This T cell receptor (beta chain) was documented in a study of blood T cell repertoires in COVID-19 (dated by TCRdb to the early 2020s). Some background on the complete study: The collaborator samples originated in the United States, Italy and Spain and spanned the acute and convalescent phases of COVID-19. The samples were drawn from the first 160 participants of the ongoing ImmuneRACE study and from over a thousand subjects provided by 6 global collaborators. The material from the prospective study consisted of cDNA or gDNA derived from T cells, B-cell-depleted T cells, or PBMCs. A freely available public database, intended as a resource for researchers studying the immune response to SARS-CoV-2, is where the repertoires were released. The dataset comprised deeply sampled blood TCRbeta repertoires from subjects exposed to, actively infected with, or recovered from COVID-19. Where available, HLA class I and class II types were obtained from metadata supplied by the sample provider rather than from assay-based typing. Sample metadata almost always included a de-identified subject ID, COVID-19 status, age in years and sex.

The full study reports these points: The quantity of clinical and demographic metadata differed by source and by participant and was supplied without curation.

TCRbeta CDR3 regions were amplified from genomic DNA by means of the immunoSEQ Assay, a bias-controlled multiplex PCR. From the authors' description of their analysis: Within the assay, amplification of reference gene primers was used to estimate how many nucleated cells each sample contained. To quantify the absolute abundance of each unique TCRbeta CDR3 rearrangement, sequence reads were collapsed and filtered. For each sample, productive Simpson clonality was calculated as the square root of Simpson's diversity index over productive rearrangements. TCRdb mirrors the immuneACCESS table, restricted to in-frame sequences. Some clones are absent from its copies; in checked studies, under half trace to an unresolved V gene, and the reason for the others is unknown. The DNA gave D and trimming, while V, J and clone size come from that table. This sample is represented by 150,000 to 200,000 clones; 85% of them were singletons. Jointly, the top ten make up 0.8% to 0.95% of the sample.

As to this clone: The antigen it recognizes is unknown. No qualities accompany the bases; no much larger clone lies one base away.

CDR1 and CDR2 (KGHSH, LQKENI) derive from the germline V gene. V drops 0 bases and J drops 1 base, leaving 12 bases in between. The CDR3, from cysteine to phenylalanine, totals 16 residues. Only the CDR3 DNA is retained, 48 bases long and in frame from the first base. One collaborating source in Seattle enrolled patients during active infection and followed them longitudinally through the course of disease. Each collaborating institution followed its own protocols to collect whole blood in K2EDTA tubes. For TCRbeta analysis, collaborators shipped samples as frozen whole blood, isolated PBMCs, or DNA extracted from either of those sample types.

The sample consisted of peripheral blood. The chain uses TRBV18 and TRBJ1-1; no D gene is confidently identified. This clonotype was obtained from a man aged 60 to 69 with COVID-19, enrolled during active disease. The DNA sequence follows: TGTGCCAGCTCACCACCGGTGAGAGGGAAGAACACTGAAGCTTTCTTT. This translates into CASSPPVRGKNTEAFF.